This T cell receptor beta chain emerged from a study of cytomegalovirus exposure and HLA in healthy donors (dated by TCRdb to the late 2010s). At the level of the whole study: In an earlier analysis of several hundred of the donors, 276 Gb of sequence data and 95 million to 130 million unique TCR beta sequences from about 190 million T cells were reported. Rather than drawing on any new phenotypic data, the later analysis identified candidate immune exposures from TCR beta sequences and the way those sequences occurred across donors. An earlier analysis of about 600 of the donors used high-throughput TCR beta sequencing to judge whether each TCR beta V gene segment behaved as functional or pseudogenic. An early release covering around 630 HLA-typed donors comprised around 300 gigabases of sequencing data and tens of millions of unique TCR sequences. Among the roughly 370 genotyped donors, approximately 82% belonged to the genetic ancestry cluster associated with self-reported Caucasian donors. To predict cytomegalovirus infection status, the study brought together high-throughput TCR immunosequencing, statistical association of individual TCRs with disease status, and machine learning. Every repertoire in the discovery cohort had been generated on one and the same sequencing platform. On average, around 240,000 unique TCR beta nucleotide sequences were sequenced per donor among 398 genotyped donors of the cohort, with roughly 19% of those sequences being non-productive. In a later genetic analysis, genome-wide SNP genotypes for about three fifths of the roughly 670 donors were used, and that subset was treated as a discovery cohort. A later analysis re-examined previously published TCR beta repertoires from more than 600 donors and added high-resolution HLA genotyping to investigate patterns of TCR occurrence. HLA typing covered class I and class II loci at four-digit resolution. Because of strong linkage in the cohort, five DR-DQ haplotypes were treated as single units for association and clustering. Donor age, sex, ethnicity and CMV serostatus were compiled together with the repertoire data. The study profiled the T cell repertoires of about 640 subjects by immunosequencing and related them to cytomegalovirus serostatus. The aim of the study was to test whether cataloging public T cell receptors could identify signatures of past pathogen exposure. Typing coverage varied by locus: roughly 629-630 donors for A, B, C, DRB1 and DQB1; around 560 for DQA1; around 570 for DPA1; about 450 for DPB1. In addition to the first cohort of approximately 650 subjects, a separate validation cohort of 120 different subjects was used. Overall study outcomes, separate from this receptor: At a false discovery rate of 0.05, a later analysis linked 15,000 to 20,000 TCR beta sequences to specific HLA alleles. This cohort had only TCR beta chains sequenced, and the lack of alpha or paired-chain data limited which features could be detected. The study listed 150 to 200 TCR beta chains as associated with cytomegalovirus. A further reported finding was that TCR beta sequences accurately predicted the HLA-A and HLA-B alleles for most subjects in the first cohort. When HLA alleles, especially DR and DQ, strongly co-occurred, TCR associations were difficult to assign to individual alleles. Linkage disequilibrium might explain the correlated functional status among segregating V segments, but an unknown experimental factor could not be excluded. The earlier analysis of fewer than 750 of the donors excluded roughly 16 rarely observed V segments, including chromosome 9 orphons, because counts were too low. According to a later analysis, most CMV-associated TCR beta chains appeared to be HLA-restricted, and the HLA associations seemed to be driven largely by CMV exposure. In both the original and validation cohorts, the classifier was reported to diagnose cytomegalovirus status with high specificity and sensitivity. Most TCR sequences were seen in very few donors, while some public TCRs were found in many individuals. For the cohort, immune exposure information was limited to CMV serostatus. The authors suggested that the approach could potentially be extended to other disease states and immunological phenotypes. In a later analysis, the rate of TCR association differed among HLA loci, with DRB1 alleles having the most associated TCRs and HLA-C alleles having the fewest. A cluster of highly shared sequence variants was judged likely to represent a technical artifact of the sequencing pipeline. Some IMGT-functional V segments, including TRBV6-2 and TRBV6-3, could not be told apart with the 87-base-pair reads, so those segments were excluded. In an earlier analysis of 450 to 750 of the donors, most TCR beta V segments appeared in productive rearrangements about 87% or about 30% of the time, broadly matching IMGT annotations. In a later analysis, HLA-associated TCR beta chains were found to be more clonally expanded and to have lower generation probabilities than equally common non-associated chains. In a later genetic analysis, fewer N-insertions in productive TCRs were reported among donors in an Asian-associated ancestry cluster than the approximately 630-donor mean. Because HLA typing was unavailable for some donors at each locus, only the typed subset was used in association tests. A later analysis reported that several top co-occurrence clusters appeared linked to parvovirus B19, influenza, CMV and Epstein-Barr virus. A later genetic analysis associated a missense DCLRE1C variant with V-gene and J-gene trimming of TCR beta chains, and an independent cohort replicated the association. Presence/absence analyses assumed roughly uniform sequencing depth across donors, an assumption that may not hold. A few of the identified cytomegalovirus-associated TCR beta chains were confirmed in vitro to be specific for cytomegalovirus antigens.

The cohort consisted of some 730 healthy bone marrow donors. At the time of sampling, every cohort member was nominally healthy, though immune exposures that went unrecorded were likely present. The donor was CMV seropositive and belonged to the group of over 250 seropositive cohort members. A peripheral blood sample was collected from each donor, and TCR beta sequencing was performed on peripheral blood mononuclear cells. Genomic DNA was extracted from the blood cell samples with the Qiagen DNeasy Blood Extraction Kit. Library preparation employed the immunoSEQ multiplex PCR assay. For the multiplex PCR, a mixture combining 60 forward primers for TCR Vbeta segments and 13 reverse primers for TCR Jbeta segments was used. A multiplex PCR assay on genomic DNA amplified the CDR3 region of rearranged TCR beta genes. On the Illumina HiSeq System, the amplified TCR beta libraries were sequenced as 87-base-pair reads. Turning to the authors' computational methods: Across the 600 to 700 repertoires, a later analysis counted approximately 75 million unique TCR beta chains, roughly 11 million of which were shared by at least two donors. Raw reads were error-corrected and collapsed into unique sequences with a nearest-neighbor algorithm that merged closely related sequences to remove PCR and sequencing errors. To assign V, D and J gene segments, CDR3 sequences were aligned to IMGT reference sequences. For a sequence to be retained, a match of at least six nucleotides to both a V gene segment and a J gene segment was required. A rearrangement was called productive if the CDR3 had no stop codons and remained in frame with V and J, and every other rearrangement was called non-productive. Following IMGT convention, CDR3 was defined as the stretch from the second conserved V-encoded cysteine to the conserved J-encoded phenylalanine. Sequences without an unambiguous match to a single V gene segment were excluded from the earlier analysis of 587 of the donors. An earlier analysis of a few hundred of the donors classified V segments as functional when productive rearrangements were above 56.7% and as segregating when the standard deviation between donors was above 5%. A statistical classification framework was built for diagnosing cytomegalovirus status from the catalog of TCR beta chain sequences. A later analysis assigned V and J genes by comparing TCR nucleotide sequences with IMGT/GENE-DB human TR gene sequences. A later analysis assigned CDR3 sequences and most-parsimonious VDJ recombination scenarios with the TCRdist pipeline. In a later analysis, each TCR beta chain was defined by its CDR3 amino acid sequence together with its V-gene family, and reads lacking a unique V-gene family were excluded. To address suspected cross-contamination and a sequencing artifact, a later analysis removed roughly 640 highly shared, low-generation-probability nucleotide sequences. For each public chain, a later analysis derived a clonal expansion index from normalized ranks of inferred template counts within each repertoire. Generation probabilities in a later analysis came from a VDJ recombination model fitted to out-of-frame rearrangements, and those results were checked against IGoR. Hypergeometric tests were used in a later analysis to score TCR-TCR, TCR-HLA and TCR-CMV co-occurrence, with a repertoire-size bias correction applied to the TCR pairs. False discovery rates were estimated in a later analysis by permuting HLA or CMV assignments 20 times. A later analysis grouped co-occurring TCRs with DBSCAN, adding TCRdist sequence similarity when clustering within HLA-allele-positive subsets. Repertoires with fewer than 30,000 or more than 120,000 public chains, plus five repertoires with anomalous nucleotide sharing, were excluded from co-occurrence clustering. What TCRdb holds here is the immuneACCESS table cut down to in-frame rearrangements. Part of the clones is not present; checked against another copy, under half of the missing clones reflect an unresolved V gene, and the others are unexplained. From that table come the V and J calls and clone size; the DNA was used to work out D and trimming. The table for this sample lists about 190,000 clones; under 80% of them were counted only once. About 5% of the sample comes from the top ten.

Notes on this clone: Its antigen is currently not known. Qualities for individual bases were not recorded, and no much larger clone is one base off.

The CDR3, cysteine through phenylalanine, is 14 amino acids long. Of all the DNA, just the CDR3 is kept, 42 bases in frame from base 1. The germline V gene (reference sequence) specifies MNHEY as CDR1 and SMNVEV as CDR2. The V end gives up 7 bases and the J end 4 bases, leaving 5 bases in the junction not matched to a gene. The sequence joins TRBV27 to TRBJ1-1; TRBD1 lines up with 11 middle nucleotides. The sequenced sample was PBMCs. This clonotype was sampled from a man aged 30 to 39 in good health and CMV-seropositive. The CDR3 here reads CASKQDRGPTEAFF. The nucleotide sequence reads TGTGCCAGCAAACAGGACAGGGGGCCCACTGAAGCTTTCTTT.